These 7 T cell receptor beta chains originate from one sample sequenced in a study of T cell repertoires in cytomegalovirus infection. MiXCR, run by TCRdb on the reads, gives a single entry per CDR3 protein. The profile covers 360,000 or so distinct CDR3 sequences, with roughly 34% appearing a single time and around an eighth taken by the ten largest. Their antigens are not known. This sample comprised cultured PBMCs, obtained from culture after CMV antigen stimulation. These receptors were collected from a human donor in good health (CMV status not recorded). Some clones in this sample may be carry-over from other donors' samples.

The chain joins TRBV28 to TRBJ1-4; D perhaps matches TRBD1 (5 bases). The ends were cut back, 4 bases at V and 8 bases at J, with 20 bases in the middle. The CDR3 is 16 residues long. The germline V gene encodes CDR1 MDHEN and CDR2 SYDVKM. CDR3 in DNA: TGTGCCAGCAGTTATTATATCGGGGCAGAAGCCGAAAAACTGTTTTTT. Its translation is CASSYYIGAEAEKLFF.

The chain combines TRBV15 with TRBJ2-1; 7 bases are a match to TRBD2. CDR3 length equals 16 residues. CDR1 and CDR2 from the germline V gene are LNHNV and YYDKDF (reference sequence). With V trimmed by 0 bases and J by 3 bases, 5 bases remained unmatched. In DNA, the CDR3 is TGTGCCACCAGCAGAGATCTGGCGGGAGTCTACAATGAGCAGTTCTTC. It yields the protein CATSRDLAGVYNEQFF.

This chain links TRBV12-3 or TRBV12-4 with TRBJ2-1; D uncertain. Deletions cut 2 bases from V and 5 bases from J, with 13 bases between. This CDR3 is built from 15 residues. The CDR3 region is CASSLPTARNNEQFF. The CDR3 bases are TGTGCCAGCAGTTTACCCACCGCTAGGAACAATGAGCAGTTCTTC.

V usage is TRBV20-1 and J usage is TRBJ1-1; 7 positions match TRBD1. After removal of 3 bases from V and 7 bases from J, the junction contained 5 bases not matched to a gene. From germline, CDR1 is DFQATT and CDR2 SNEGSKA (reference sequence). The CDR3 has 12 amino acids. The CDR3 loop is CSARGQILEAFF. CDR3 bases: TGCAGTGCTAGGGGACAGATCCTTGAAGCTTTCTTT.

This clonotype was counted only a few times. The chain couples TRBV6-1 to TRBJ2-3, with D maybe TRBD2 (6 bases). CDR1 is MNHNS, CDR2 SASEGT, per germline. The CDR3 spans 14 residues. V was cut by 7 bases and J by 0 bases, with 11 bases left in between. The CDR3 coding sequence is TGTGCCAGCAATCGGGGGTCTAGCACAGATACGCAGTATTTT. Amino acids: CASNRGSSTDTQYF.

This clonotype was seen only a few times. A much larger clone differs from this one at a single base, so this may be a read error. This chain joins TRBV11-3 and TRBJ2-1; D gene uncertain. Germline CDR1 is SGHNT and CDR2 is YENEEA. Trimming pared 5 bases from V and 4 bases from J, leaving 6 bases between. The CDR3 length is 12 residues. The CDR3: CASSPQYNEQFF. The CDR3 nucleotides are TGTGCCAGCAGCCCTCAATACAATGAGCAGTTCTTC.

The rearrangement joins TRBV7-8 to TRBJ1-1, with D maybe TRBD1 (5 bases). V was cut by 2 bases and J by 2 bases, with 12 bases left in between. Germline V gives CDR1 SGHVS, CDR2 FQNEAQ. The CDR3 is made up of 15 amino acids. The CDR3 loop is CASSLFRGLNTEAFF. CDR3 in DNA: TGTGCCAGCAGCTTATTTCGGGGACTAAACACTGAAGCTTTCTTT.